The source of this T cell receptor (beta chain) is a study of blood T cell repertoires in COVID-19. Germline values: CDR1 SGHRS, CDR2 YFSETQ. V shed 7 bases, J shed 5 bases, and the junction held 5 bases outside the gene matches. The CDR3 covers 12 residues. Original processing methods: The assay estimated nucleated cells by amplifying reference gene primers. Profiling relied on immunoSEQ multiplex PCR, and the TCRdb table lists in-frame clones only, not all of them. D and trimming were read from the DNA, whereas the V and J calls and clone size are those reported in that table. The table lists under 500,000 clones, roughly 87% of them singletons, with around 1.8% in the top ten.

Sequencing was performed on PBMCs or T cells enriched from blood (not recorded which). This clonotype originated in a woman aged 18-29 years with acute COVID-19. The gene calls are TRBV5-1 and TRBJ2-5; 7 positions agree with TRBD1. CDR3 region: CASRQGWETQYF. Written as DNA, the CDR3 is TGCGCCAGCCGACAGGGTTGGGAGACCCAGTACTTC.